Detailed here is one TCR beta chain. These data originate in a study of blood T cell repertoires in COVID-19. Some clones are missing from TCRdb's copy, which holds only in-frame ones; the method was immunoSEQ multiplex PCR. The sample holds approximately 470,000 clones, roughly 90% seen once. The clonotype originates from a woman aged 18-30 years who had recovered from COVID-19. The sample comprised PBMCs or T cells enriched from blood (not recorded which).

CDR3 amino acids: CASGGGAYEQYF. In DNA form, the CDR3 reads TGTGCGTCGGGAGGGGGCGCCTACGAGCAGTACTTC. The chain is built from TRBV27 and TRBJ2-7, with D perhaps TRBD2 (8 bases). CDR1 MNHEY and CDR2 SMNVEV come from the germline V gene (reference sequence). The CDR3 spans 12 residues.